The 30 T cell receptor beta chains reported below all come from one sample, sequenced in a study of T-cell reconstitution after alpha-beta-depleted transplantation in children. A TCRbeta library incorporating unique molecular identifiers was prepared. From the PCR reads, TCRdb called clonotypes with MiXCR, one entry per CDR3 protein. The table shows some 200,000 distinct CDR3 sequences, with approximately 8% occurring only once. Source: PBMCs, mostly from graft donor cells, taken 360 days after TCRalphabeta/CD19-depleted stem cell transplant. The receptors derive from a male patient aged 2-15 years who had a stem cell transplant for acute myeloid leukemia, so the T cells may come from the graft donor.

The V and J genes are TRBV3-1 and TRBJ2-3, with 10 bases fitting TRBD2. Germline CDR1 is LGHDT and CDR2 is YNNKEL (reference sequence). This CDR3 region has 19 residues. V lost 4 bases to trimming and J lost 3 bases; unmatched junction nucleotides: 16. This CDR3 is CASSPKGGLAAPGTDTQYF. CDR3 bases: TGTGCCAGCAGCCCCAAAGGCGGACTAGCGGCCCCGGGTACAGATACGCAGTATTTT.

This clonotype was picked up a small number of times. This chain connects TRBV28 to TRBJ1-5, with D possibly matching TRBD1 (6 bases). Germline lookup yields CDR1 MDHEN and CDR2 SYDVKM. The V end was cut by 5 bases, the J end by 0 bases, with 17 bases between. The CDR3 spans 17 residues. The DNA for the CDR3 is TGTGCCAGCAGTCCGGTCGGGGACATCAATAGCAATCAGCCCCAGCATTTT. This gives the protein CASSPVGDINSNQPQHF.

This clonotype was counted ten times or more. The CDR3 nucleotides read TGTGCCAGCAGTTTTTGGGGGCAGAACACTGAAGCTTTCTTT. Amino acids: CASSFWGQNTEAFF. The chain is built from TRBV12-3 or TRBV12-4 and TRBJ1-1; tentative D call: TRBD1 (6 bases). The length of the CDR3 is 14 residues. Trimming removed 3 bases from V and 1 base from J, with 9 bases in between.

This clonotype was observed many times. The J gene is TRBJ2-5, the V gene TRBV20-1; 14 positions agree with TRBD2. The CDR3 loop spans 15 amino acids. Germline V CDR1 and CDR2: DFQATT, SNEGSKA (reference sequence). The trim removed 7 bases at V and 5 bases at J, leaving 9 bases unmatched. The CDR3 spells CSVAGTSGRGETQYF. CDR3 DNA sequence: TGCAGTGTCGCCGGGACTAGCGGGAGAGGGGAGACCCAGTACTTC.

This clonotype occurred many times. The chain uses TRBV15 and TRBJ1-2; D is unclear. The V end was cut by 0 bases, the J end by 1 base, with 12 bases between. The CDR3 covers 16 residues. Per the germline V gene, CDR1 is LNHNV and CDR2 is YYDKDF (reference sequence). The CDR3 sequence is CATSRDTRDLNYGYTF. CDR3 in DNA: TGTGCCACCAGCAGAGATACTCGTGACCTTAACTATGGCTACACCTTC.

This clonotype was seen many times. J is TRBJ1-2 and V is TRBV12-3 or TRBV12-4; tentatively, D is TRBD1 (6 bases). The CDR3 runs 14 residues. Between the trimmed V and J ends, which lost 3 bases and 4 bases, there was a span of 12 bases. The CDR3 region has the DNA TGTGCCAGCAGTTTGCCAGGGGCCGGCTATGGCTACACCTTC. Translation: CASSLPGAGYGYTF.

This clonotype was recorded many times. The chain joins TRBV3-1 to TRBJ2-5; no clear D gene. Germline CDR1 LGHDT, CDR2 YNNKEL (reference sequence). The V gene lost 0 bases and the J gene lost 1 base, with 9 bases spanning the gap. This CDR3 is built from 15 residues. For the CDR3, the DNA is TGTGCCAGCAGCCAAGATTACCAACTCCAAGAGACCCAGTACTTC. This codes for CASSQDYQLQETQYF.

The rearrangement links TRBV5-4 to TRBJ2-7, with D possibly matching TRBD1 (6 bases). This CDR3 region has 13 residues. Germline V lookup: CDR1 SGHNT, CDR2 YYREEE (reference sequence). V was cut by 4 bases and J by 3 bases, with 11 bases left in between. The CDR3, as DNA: TGTGCCAGCAGCGACCGGGACAACTACGAGCAGTACTTC. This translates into CASSDRDNYEQYF.

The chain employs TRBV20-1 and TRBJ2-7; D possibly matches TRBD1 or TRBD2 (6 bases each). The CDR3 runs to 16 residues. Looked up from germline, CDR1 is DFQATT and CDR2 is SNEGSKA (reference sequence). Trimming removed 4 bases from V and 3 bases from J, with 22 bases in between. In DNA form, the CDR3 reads TGCAGTGCTACCGACCGGGACTGGGAACAGGGCTACGAGCAGTACTTC. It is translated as CSATDRDWEQGYEQYF.

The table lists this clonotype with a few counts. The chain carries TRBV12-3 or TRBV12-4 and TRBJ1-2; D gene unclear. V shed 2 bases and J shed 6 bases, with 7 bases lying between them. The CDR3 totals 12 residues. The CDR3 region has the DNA TGTGCCAGCAGTTTATTGGGAGATGGCTACACCTTC. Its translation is CASSLLGDGYTF.

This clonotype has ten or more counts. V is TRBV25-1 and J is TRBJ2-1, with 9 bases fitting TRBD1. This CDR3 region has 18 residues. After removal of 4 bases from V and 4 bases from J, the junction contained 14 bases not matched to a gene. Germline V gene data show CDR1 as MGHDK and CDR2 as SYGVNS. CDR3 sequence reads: CASSGRRGETGGYNEQFF. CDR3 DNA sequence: TGTGCCAGCAGTGGGAGGAGGGGTGAGACAGGGGGTTACAATGAGCAGTTCTTC. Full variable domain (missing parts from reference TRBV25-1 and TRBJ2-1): EADIYQTPRYLVIGTGKKITLECSQTMGHDKMYWYQQDPGMELHLIHYSYGVNSTEKGDLSSESTVSRIRTEHFPLTLESARPSHTSQYLCASSGRRGETGGYNEQFFGPGTRLTVL.

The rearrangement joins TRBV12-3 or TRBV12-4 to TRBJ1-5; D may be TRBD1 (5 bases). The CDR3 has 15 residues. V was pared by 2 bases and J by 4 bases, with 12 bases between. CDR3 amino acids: CASSLFGAINQPQHF. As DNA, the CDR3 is TGTGCCAGCAGTTTATTCGGGGCGATAAATCAGCCCCAGCATTTT.

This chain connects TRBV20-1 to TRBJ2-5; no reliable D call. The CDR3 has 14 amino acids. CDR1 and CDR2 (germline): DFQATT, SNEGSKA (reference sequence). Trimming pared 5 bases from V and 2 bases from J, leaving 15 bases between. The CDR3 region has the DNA TGCAGTGCTGTAACACCGTCAATACAAGAGACCCAGTACTTC. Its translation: CSAVTPSIQETQYF.

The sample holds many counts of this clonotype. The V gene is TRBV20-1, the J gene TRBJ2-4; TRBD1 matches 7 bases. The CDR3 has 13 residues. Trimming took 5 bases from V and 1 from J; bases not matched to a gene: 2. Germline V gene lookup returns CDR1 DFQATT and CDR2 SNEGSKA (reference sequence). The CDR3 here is CSAPTGAKNIQYF. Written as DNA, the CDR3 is TGCAGTGCTCCGACAGGGGCCAAAAACATTCAGTACTTC.

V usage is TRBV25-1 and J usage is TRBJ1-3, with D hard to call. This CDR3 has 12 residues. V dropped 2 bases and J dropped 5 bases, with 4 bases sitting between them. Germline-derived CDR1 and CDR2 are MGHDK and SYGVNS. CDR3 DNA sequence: TGTGCCAGCAGTGAACGTAGAAACACCATATATTTT. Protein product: CASSERRNTIYF. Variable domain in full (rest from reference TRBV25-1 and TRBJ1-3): EADIYQTPRYLVIGTGKKITLECSQTMGHDKMYWYQQDPGMELHLIHYSYGVNSTEKGDLSSESTVSRIRTEHFPLTLESARPSHTSQYLCASSERRNTIYFGEGSWLTVV.

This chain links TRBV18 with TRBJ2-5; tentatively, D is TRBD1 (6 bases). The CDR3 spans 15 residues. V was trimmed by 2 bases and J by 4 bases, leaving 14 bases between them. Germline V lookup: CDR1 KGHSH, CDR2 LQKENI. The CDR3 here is CASSPNRASGETQYF. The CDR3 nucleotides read TGTGCCAGCTCACCAAACAGGGCTTCGGGAGAGACCCAGTACTTC.

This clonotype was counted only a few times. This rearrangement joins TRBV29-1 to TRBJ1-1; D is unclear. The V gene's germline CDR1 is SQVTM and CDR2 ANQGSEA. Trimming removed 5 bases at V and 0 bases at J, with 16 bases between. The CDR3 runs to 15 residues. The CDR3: CSVPGPWAMNTEAFF. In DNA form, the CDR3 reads TGCAGCGTTCCCGGTCCCTGGGCAATGAACACTGAAGCTTTCTTT. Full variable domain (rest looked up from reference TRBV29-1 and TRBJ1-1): SAVISQKPSRDICQRGTSLTIQCQVDSQVTMMFWYRQQPGQSLTLIATANQGSEATYESGFVIDKFPISRPNLTFSTLTVSNMSPEDSSIYLCSVPGPWAMNTEAFFGQGTRLTVV.

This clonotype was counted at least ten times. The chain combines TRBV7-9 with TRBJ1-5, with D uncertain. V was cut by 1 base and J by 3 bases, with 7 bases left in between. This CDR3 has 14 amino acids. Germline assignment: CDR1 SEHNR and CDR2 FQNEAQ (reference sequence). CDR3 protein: CASSLGGINQPQHF. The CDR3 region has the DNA TGTGCCAGCAGCTTAGGAGGGATCAATCAGCCCCAGCATTTT.

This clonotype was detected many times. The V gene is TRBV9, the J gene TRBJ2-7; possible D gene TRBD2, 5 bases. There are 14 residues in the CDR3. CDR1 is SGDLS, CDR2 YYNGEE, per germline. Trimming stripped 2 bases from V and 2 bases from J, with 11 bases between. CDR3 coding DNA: TGTGCCAGCAGCGTTGGACTGCTAACCTACGAGCAGTACGTC. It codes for CASSVGLLTYEQYV.

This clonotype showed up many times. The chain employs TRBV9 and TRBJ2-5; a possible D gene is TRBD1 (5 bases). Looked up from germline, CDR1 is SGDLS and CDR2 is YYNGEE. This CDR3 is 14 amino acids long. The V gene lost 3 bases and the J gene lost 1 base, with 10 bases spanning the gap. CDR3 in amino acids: CASSADSLQETQYF. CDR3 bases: TGTGCCAGCAGCGCTGACAGCCTCCAAGAGACCCAGTACTTC.

The CDR3 region has the DNA TGCGCCAGCAGCCAGGACAGGGGAGTTTCTGGCTACACCTTC. Protein product: CASSQDRGVSGYTF. J is TRBJ1-2 and V is TRBV5-1; 9 bases are a match to TRBD1. V shed 4 bases and J 7 bases; nucleotides not matched to a gene: 8. Germline V gene data show CDR1 as SGHRS and CDR2 as YFSETQ. The CDR3 consists of 14 residues.

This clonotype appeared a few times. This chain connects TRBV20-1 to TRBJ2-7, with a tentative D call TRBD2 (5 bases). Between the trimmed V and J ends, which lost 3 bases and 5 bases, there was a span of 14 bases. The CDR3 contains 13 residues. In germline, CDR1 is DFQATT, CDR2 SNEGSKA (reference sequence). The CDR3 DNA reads TGCAGTGCTAGTCGGGGTAGTCTCGACGAGCAGTACTTC. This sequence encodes CSASRGSLDEQYF.

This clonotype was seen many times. As DNA, the CDR3 is TGTGCCAGCAGCCAACAGGGAGTGGAGACCCAGTACTTC. Its protein is CASSQQGVETQYF. This chain links TRBV3-1 with TRBJ2-5; the D gene could be TRBD1 or TRBD2 (5 bases each). CDR3 length equals 13 residues. Germline CDR1 and CDR2: LGHDT and YNNKEL (reference sequence). Trimming left V 2 bases short and J 5 bases short, with 9 bases between.

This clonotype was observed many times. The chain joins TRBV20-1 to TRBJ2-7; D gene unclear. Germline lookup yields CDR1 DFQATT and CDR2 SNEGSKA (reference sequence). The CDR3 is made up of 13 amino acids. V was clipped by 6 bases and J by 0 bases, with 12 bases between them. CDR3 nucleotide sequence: TGCAGTGCCACTCCGGGCCCCTCCTACGAGCAGTACGTC. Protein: CSATPGPSYEQYV.

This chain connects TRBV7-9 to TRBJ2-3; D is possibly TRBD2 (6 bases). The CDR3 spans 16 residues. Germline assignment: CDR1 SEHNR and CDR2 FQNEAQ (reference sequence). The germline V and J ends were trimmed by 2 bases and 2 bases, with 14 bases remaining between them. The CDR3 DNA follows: TGTGCCAGCAGCTTAAGGAGGGGATCCCCCACAGATACGCAGTATTTT. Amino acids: CASSLRRGSPTDTQYF. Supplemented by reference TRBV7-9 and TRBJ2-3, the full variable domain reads DTGVSQNPRHKITKRGQNVTFRCDPISEHNRLYWYRQTLGQGPEFLTYFQNEAQLEKSRLLSDRFSAERPKGSFSTLEIQRTEQGDSAMYLCASSLRRGSPTDTQYFGPGTRLTVL.

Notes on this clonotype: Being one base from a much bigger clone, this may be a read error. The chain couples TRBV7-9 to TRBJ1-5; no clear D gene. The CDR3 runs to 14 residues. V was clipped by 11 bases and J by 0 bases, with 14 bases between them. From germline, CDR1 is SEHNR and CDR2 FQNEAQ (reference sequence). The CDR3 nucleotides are TGTGCCGGCGGCAAGAGTTATAGCAATCAGCCCCAGCATTTT. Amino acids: CAGGKSYSNQPQHF.

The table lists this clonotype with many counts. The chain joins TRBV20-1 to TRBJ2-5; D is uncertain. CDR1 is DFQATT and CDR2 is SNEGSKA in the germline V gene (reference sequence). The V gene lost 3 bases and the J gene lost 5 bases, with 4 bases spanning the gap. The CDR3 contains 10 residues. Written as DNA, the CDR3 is TGCAGTGCTAGGCTGGAGACCCAGTACTTC. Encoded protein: CSARLETQYF.

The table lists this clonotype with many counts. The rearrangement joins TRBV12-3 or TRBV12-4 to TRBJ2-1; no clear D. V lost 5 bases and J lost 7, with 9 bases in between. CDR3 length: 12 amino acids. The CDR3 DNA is TGTGCCAGCAGTCGTCTGGGGAATGAGCAGTTCTTC. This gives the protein CASSRLGNEQFF.

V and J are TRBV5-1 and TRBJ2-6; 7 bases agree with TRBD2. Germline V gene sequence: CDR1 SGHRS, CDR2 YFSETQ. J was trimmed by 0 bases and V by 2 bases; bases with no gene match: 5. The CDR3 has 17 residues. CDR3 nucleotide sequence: TGCGCCAGCAGCTTCCAAGCGGGGTCCTCTGGGGCCAACGTCCTGACTTTC. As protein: CASSFQAGSSGANVLTF. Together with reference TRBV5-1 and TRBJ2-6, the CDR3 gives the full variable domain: KAGVTQTPRYLIKTRGQQVTLSCSPISGHRSVSWYQQTPGQGLQFLFEYFSETQRNKGNFPGRFSGRQFSNSRSEMNVSTLELGDSALYLCASSFQAGSSGANVLTFGAGSRLTVL.

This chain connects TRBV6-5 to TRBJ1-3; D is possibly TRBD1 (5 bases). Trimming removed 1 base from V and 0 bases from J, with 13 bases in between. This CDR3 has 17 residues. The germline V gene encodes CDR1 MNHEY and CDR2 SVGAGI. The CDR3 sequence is CASSYWGRRSSGNTIYF. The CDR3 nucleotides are TGTGCCAGCAGTTACTGGGGACGTCGCAGCTCTGGAAACACCATATATTTT.